The TCR beta chain under discussion was sequenced for a study of vaccination effects on CD4 cells after COVID-19. Whole-study findings and limits: The study found marked clonal contraction of infection- and vaccine-induced clones late after vaccination. The authors studied few convalescent patients and collected no early post-infection timepoints.

Sequencing used immunoSEQ multiplex PCR; TCRdb keeps in-frame clones, though not all of them. This sample has 35,000 to 40,000 clones, with around 76% found just once. V trimming: 6 bases; J trimming: 4 bases; junction bases outside the gene matches: 18. CDR3 size: 18 residues. In germline, CDR1 is KGHSH, CDR2 LQKENI. The culture ran for 10 days, and then CD4+ T cells were isolated. Nucleocapsid antibodies stayed negative before and after vaccination, showing no earlier SARS-CoV-2 infection. Notes on this clone: Its matching antigen is unknown.

This TCR derives from a human donor who received a COVID-19 vaccine. Sequences were derived from CD4+ T cells from PBMCs cultured without peptide, sampled before COVID-19 vaccination. This sequence joins TRBV18 and TRBJ1-3, with 7 bases aligning to TRBD1. The CDR3 sequence: CASSRLPVEGASGNTIYF. CDR3 nucleotides: TGTGCCAGCTCCCGTCTGCCGGTCGAGGGGGCGAGCGGAAACACCATATATTTT. Full variable domain (outside the CDR3, taken from reference TRBV18 and TRBJ1-3): NAGVMQNPRHLVRRRGQEARLRCSPMKGHSHVYWYRQLPEEGLKFMVYLQKENIIDESGMPKERFSAEFPKEGPSILRIQQVVRGDSAAYFCASSRLPVEGASGNTIYFGEGSWLTVV.